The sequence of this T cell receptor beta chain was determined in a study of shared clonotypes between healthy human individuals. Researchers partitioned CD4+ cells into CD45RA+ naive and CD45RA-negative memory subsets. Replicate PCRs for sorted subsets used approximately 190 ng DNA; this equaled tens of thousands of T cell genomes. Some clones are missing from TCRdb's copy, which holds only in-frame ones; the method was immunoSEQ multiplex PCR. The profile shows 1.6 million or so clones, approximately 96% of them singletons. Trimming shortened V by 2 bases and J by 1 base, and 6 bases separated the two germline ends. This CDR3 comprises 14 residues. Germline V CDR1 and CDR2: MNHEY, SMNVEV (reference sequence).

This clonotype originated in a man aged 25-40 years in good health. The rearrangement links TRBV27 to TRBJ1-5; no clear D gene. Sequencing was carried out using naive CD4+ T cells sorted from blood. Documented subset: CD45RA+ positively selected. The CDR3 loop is CASSLRRSNQPQHF. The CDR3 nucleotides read TGTGCCAGCAGTTTAAGGCGGAGCAATCAGCCCCAGCATTTT.